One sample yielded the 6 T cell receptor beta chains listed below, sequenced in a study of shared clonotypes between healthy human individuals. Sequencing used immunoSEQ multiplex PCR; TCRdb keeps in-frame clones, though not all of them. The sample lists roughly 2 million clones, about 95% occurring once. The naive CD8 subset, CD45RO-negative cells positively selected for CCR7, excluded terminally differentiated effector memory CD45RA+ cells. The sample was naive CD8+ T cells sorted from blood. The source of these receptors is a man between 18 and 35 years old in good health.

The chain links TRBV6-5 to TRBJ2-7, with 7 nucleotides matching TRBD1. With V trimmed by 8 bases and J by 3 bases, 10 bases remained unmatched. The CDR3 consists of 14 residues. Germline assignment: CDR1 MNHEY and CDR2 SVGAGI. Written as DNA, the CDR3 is TGTGCCAGCCACGAGACAGGGAAAAACTACGAGCAGTACTTC. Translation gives CASHETGKNYEQYF.

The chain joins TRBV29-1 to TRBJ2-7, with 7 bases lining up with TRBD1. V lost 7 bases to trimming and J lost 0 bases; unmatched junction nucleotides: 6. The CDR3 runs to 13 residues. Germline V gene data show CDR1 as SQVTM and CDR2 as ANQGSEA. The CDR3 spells CSGTGQHSYEQYF. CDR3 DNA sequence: TGCAGCGGCACGGGACAGCACTCCTACGAGCAGTACTTC.

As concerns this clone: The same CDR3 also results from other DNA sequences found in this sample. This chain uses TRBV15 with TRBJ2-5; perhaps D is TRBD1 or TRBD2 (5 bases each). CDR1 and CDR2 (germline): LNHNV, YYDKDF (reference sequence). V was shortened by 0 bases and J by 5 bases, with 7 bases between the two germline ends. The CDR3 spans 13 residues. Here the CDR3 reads CATSRDRGETQYF. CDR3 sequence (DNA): TGTGCCACCAGCAGAGATCGGGGCGAGACCCAGTACTTC.

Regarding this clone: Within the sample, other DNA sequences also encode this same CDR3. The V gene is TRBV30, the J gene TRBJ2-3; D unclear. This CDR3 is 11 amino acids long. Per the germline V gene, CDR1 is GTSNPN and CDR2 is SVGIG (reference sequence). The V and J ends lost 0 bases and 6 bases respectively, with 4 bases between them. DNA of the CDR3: TGTGCCTGGAGTGTACTGGATACGCAGTATTTT. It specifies CAWSVLDTQYF. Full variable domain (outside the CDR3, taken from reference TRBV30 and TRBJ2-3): SQTIHQWPATLVQPVGSPLSLECTVEGTSNPNLYWYRQAAGRGLQLLFYSVGIGQISSEVPQNLSASRPQDRQFILSSKKLLLSDSGFYLCAWSVLDTQYFGPGTRLTVL.

This CDR3 reads CASSIAGQGGTEAFF. CDR3 in DNA: TGTGCCAGTAGTATAGCCGGACAGGGAGGTACTGAAGCTTTCTTT. The gene calls are TRBV19 and TRBJ1-1; 8 nucleotides match TRBD1. Germline V gene sequence: CDR1 LNHDA, CDR2 SQIVND (reference sequence). There are 15 residues in the CDR3. V gave up 1 base and J gave up 5 bases; unmatched junction bases: 6.

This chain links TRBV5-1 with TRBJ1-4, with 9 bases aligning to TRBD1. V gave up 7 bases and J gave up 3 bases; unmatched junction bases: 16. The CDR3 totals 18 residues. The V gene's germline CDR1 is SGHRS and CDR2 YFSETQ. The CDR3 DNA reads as TGCGCCAGCCCTATAGGGACAGGGCATCCTAGGGCTAATGAAAAACTGTTTTTT. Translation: CASPIGTGHPRANEKLFF.